These T cell receptor beta chains were read from a single sample in a study of shared clonotypes between healthy human individuals. Libraries were prepared by immunoSEQ multiplex PCR; TCRdb keeps only in-frame clonotypes and omits some of them. This sample has roughly 1.4 million clones, with around 98.5% found just once. Specimen: naive CD4+ T cells sorted from blood. These receptors were taken from a young man in good health. CDR3s include the opening cysteine and the closing phenylalanine or tryptophan. Each record gives: clone size, J gene, V gene, D gene, CDR3 length, CDR3 protein, CDR3 DNA. A D gene is named only where the DNA matches it firmly. Clone size is stated in some rows and not others, as once, few, many or a class when expanded.

NA | TRBJ2-3 | TRBV15 | NA | 11 | CATSRGDTQYF | TGTGCCACCAGCAGAGGGGATACGCAGTATTTT
NA | TRBJ2-7 | TRBV6-1 | TRBD2 | 13 | CASSLAGDFEQYF | TGTGCCAGCAGCCTAGCGGGAGACTTCGAGCAGTACTTC
NA | TRBJ2-7 | TRBV5-1 | NA | 17 | CASSSLSPLARSYEQYF | TGCGCCAGCAGTTCTCTTTCCCCGCTAGCACGCTCCTACGAGCAGTACTTC
NA | TRBJ2-5 | TRBV5-4 | NA | 13 | CASSAGSQETQYF | TGTGCCAGCAGCGCCGGGAGCCAAGAGACCCAGTACTTC
NA | TRBJ2-7 | TRBV27 | TRBD1 | 15 | CASSPRRQGTYEQYF | TGTGCCAGCAGCCCCCGCCGACAGGGCACCTACGAGCAGTACTTC
NA | TRBJ2-7 | TRBV18 | TRBD2 | 19 | CASSPRGTSGSVNSYEQYF | TGTGCCAGCTCACCACGAGGGACTAGCGGGAGTGTAAACTCCTACGAGCAGTACTTC
NA | TRBJ2-3 | TRBV6-4 | TRBD2 | 16 | CASSDAGLALTDTQYF | TGTGCCAGCAGTGATGCCGGACTAGCGTTGACAGATACGCAGTATTTT
NA | TRBJ2-5 | TRBV5-1 | NA | 15 | CASSRGQSYQETQYF | TGCGCCAGCAGCCGAGGACAGTCATACCAAGAGACCCAGTACTTC
NA | TRBJ2-5 | TRBV5-1 | NA | 16 | CASSLVGNYPQETQYF | TGCGCCAGCAGCCTAGTCGGGAATTACCCTCAAGAGACCCAGTACTTC
NA | TRBJ2-3 | TRBV7-2 | TRBD2 | 19 | CASSLAPTSGRASTDTQYF | TGTGCCAGCAGCTTAGCGCCAACTAGCGGGAGGGCAAGCACAGATACGCAGTATTTT
NA | TRBJ1-1 | TRBV28 | TRBD1 | 17 | CASSSLYGTGDRSGAFF | TGTGCCAGCAGTTCTCTTTATGGGACAGGGGATCGCTCGGGGGCTTTCTTT
NA | TRBJ1-3 | TRBV27 | NA | 14 | CASSFRSSGNTIYF | TGTGCCAGCAGTTTTAGGAGCTCTGGAAACACCATATATTTT
NA | TRBJ1-4 | TRBV27 | TRBD1 | 15 | CASTADRLGYGKLFF | TGTGCCAGCACCGCGGACAGGCTAGGGTATGGCAAACTGTTTTTT
NA | TRBJ2-3 | TRBV29-1 | TRBD2 | 15 | CSVYGLAGPTDTQYF | TGCAGCGTTTACGGACTAGCGGGACCCACAGATACGCAGTATTTT
once | TRBJ2-1 | TRBV7-9 | TRBD2 | 17 | CASSAGTSGRSNDEQFF | TGTGCCAGCAGCGCCGGGACTAGCGGGAGGTCCAACGATGAGCAGTTCTTC
NA | TRBJ2-2 | TRBV19 | TRBD1 | 16 | CASRDADRVWTGELFF | TGTGCCAGTAGGGACGCAGACAGGGTGTGGACCGGGGAGCTGTTTTTT
NA | TRBJ2-4 | TRBV5-1 | TRBD1 | 15 | CASSLAQGAFNIQYF | TGCGCCAGCAGCTTGGCACAGGGGGCATTCAACATTCAGTACTTC
NA | TRBJ2-1 | TRBV4-3 | TRBD2 | 15 | CASSQSMGLPNEQFF | TGCGCCAGCAGCCAAAGTATGGGACTACCCAATGAGCAGTTCTTC
NA | TRBJ2-1 | TRBV9 | NA | 14 | CASSAPGRRDEQFF | TGTGCCAGCAGCGCCCCAGGGCGGCGGGATGAGCAGTTCTTC
NA | TRBJ2-7 | TRBV19 | TRBD1 | 14 | CASSTGQGAHEQYF | TGTGCCAGTAGCACGGGACAGGGGGCGCACGAGCAGTACTTC
NA | TRBJ2-2 | TRBV7-9 | NA | 15 | CASSLGQGGTGELFF | TGTGCCAGCAGCTTAGGGCAGGGTGGCACCGGGGAGCTGTTTTTT
NA | TRBJ2-5 | TRBV29-1 | NA | 13 | CSVGKAIQETQYF | TGCAGCGTTGGGAAGGCTATCCAAGAGACCCAGTACTTC
NA | TRBJ2-5 | TRBV28 | TRBD1 | 14 | CASSFWDRAESQYF | TGTGCCAGCAGTTTCTGGGACAGGGCCGAATCCCAGTACTTC
NA | TRBJ2-7 | TRBV7-9 | NA | 14 | CASTSFGFSYEQYF | TGTGCCAGCACCTCGTTTGGGTTCTCCTACGAGCAGTACTTC
NA | TRBJ2-2 | TRBV11-2 | NA | 15 | CASSLRGQITGELFF | TGTGCCAGCAGCTTACGAGGACAAATCACCGGGGAGCTGTTTTTT
NA | TRBJ2-2 | TRBV5-4 | NA | 13 | CASSLRDTGELFF | TGTGCCAGCAGCTTACGGGACACCGGGGAGCTGTTTTTT
NA | TRBJ1-5 | TRBV18 | NA | 15 | CASSPFSGEIQPQHF | TGTGCCAGCTCACCATTTTCAGGGGAGATTCAGCCCCAGCATTTT
NA | TRBJ2-3 | TRBV18 | NA | 14 | CASSPGLHTDTQYF | TGTGCCAGCTCACCGGGACTCCACACAGATACGCAGTATTTT
NA | TRBJ1-4 | TRBV10-1 | TRBD1 | 13 | CARATGAVEKLFF | TGCGCCAGAGCGACAGGGGCGGTTGAAAAACTGTTTTTT
NA | TRBJ2-1 | TRBV5-1 | NA | 14 | CASRAEDSYNEQFF | TGCGCCAGCAGGGCGGAGGACTCCTACAATGAGCAGTTCTTC
once | TRBJ2-1 | TRBV11-3 | NA | 11 | CASSLCGEQFF | TGTGCCAGCAGCTTGTGTGGGGAGCAGTTCTTC
NA | TRBJ1-2 | TRBV29-1 | NA | 14 | CSVGGGFGADGYTF | TGCAGCGTGGGGGGCGGGTTCGGAGCGGATGGCTACACCTTC
NA | TRBJ1-4 | TRBV5-4 | NA | 14 | CASSSPDGNEKLFF | TGTGCCAGCAGCTCCCCGGATGGAAATGAAAAACTGTTTTTT
NA | TRBJ2-7 | TRBV5-1 | TRBD1 | 14 | CASSLGGQAYEQYF | TGCGCCAGCAGCTTGGGTGGACAGGCCTACGAGCAGTACTTC
NA | TRBJ1-1 | TRBV6-6 | NA | 14 | CASSPQGINTEAFF | TGTGCCAGCAGCCCCCAGGGGATAAACACTGAAGCTTTCTTT
NA | TRBJ1-4 | TRBV10-2 | NA | 15 | CASSEGGSINEKLFF | TGCGCCAGCAGTGAGGGAGGGAGCATAAATGAAAAACTGTTTTTT